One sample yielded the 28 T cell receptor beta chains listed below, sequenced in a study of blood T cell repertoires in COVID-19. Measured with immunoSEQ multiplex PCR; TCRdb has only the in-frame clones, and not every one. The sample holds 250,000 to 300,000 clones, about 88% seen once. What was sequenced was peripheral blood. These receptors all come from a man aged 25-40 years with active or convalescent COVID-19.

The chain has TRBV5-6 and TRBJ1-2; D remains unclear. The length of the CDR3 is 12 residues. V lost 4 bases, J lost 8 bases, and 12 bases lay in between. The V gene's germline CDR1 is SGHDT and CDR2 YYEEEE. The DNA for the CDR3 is TGTGCCAGCAGCCCGCGGGGTTTCGGCTACACCTTC. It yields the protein CASSPRGFGYTF.

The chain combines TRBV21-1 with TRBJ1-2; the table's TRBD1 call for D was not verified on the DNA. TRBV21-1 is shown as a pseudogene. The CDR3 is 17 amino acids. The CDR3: CARSSGTDPPTIQGYTF. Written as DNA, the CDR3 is TGTGCCAGAAGTTCCGGGACAGACCCTCCTACTATCCAAGGCTACACCTTC.

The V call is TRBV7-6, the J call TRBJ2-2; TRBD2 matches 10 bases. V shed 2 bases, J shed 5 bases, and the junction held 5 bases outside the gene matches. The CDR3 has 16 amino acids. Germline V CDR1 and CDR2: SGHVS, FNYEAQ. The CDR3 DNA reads TGTGCCAGCAGCTTAACCAGCGGGGGGGAGACCGGGGAGCTGTTTTTT. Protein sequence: CASSLTSGGETGELFF.

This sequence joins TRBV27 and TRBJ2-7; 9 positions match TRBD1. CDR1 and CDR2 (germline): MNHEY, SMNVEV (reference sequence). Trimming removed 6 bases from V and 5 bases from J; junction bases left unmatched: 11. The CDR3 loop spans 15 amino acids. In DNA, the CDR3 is TGTGCCAGCAGCCGTCCGGGACAGGGTACCCACGAGCAGTACTTC. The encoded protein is CASSRPGQGTHEQYF.

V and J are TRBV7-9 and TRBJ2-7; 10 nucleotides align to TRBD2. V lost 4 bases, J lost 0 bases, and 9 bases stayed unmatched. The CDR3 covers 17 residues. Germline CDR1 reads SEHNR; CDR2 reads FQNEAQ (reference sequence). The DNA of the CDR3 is TGTGCCAGCAGCTCGATTCGGACTAGCGGATCCTCCTACGAGCAGTACTTC. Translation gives CASSSIRTSGSSYEQYF.

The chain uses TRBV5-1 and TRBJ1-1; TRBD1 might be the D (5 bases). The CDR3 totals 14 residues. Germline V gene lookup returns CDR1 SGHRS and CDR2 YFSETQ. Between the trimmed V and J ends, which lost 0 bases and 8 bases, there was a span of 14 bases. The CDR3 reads CASSLGLGALEAFF. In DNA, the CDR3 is TGCGCCAGCAGCTTGGGACTAGGGGCCTTAGAAGCTTTCTTT.

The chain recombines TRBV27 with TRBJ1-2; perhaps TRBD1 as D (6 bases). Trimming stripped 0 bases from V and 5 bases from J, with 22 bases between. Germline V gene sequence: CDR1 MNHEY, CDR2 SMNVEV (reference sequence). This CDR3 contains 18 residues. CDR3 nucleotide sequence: TGTGCCAGCAGTTTATCGTCGGGCAGCCCAGGGGTAAAGTATGGCTACACCTTC. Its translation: CASSLSSGSPGVKYGYTF.

The CDR3 DNA follows: TGTGCCAGTAGTAACCCGGCAGGGGGCTTTACTGAAGCTTTCTTT. Amino acid sequence: CASSNPAGGFTEAFF. V is TRBV19 and J is TRBJ1-1; 8 positions agree with TRBD1. V lost 4 bases and J lost 5; bases outside the gene matches: 9. CDR3 length equals 15 residues. In germline, CDR1 is LNHDA, CDR2 SQIVND (reference sequence). The variable domain in full, with the rest retrieved from reference TRBV19 and TRBJ1-1, is DGGITQSPKYLFRKEGQNVTLSCEQNLNHDAMYWYRQDPGQGLRLIYYSQIVNDFQKGDIAEGYSVSREKKESFPLTVTSAQKNPTAFYLCASSNPAGGFTEAFFGQGTRLTVV.

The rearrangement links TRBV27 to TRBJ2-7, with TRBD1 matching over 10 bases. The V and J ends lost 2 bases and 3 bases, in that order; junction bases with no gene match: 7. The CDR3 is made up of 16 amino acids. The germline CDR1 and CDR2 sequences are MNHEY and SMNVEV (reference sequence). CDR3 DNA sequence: TGTGCCAGCAGTTTACCCCCCGGGACAGGGGTCTACGAGCAGTACTTC. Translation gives CASSLPPGTGVYEQYF.

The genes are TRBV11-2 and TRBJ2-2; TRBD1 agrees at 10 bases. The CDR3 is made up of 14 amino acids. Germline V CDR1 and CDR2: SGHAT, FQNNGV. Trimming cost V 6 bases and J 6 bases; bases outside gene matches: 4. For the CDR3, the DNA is TGTGCCAGCAGTTGGGACAGGGGCTCCGGGGAGCTGTTTTTT. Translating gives CASSWDRGSGELFF.

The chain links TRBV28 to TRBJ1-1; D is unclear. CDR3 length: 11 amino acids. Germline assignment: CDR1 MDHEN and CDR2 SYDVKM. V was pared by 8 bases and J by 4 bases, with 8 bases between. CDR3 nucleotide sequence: TGTGCCAGCTGGTATAGCACTGAAGCTTTCTTT. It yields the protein CASWYSTEAFF. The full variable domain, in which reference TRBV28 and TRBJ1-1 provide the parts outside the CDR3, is DVKVTQSSRYLVKRTGEKVFLECVQDMDHENMFWYRQDPGLGLRLIYFSYDVKMKEKGDIPEGYSVSREKKERFSLILESASTNQTSMYLCASWYSTEAFFGQGTRLTVV.

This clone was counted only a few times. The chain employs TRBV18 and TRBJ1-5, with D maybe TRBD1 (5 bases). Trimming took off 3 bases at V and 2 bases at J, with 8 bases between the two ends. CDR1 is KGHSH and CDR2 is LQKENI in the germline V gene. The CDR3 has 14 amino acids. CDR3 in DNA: TGTGCCAGCTCACCCGAGACAGGCAATCAGCCCCAGCATTTT. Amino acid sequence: CASSPETGNQPQHF.

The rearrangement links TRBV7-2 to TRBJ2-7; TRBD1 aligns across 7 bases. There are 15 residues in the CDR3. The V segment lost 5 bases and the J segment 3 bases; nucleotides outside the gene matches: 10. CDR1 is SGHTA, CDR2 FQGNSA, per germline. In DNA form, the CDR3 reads TGTGCCAGCAGCCCCCAGGGACAGATCCGCTACGAGCAGTACTTC. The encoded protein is CASSPQGQIRYEQYF.

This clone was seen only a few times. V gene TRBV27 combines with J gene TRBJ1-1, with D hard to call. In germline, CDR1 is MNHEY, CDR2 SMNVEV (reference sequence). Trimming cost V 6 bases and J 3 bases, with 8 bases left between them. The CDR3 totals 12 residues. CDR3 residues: CASRTEDTEAFF. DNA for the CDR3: TGTGCCAGCAGAACAGAAGACACTGAAGCTTTCTTT.

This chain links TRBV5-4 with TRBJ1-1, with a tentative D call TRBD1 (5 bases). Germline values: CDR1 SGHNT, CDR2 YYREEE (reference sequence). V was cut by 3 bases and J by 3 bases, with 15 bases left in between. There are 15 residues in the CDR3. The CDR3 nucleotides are TGTGCCAGCAGCTCTTACCGGGGGACGGACACTGAAGCTTTCTTT. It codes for CASSSYRGTDTEAFF.

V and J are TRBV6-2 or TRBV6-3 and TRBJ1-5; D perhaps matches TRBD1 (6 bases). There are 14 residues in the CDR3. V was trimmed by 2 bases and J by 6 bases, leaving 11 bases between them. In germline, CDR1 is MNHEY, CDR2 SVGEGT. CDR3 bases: TGTGCCAGCAGTTACCCCGGACAGTTTCAGCCCCAGCATTTT. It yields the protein CASSYPGQFQPQHF.

CDR3 bases: TGTGCCAGCAGCACGACAGCCCTTAGCAATCAGCCCCAGCATTTT. This codes for CASSTTALSNQPQHF. The genes are TRBV7-9 and TRBJ1-5, with D possibly TRBD1 on 5 matching bases. The CDR3 contains 15 residues. The germline V and J ends were trimmed by 5 bases and 0 bases, with 11 bases remaining between them. Germline V gives CDR1 SEHNR, CDR2 FQNEAQ (reference sequence).

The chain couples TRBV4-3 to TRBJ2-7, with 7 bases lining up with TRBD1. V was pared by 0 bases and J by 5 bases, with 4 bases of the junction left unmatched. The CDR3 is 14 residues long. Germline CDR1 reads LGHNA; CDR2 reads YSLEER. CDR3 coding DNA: TGCGCCAGCAGCCAAGAAGACAGGGACCACGAGCAGTACTTC. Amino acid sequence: CASSQEDRDHEQYF.

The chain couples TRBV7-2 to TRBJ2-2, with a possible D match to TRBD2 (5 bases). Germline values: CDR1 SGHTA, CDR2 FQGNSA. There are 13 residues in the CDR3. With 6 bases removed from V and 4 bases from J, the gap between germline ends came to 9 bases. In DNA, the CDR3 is TGTGCCAGCAGGAGCCGGGGCACCGGGGAGCTGTTTTTT. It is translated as CASRSRGTGELFF. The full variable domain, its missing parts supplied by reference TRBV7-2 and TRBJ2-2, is GAGVSQSPSNKVTEKGKDVELRCDPISGHTALYWYRQSLGQGLEFLIYFQGNSAPDKSGLPSDRFSAERTGGSVSTLTIQRTQQEDSAVYLCASRSRGTGELFFGEGSRLTVL.

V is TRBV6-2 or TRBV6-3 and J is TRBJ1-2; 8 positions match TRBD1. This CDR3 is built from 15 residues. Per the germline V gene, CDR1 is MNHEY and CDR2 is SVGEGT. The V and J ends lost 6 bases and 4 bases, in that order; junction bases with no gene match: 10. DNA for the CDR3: TGTGCCAGCAGCCCCGGACAGGGAAACTTCTATGGCTACACCTTC. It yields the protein CASSPGQGNFYGYTF.

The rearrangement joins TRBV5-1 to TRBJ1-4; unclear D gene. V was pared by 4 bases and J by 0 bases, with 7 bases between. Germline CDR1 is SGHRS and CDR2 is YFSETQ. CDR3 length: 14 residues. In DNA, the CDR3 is TGCGCCAGCAGCGAGCGGGCAACTAATGAAAAACTGTTTTTT. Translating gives CASSERATNEKLFF. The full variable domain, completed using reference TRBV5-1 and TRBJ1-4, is KAGVTQTPRYLIKTRGQQVTLSCSPISGHRSVSWYQQTPGQGLQFLFEYFSETQRNKGNFPGRFSGRQFSNSRSEMNVSTLELGDSALYLCASSERATNEKLFFGSGTQLSVL.

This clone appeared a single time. CDR3 residues: CASSEGTGTSNQPQHF. The CDR3 DNA reads TGTGCCAGCAGTGAGGGGACAGGGACTAGCAATCAGCCCCAGCATTTT. The chain recombines TRBV25-1 with TRBJ1-5; 9 nucleotides align to TRBD1. The CDR3 consists of 16 residues. V gave up 3 bases and J gave up 0 bases; unmatched junction bases: 3. The germline gives CDR1 MGHDK, CDR2 SYGVNS. Drawing the rest from reference TRBV25-1 and TRBJ1-5, the complete variable domain is EADIYQTPRYLVIGTGKKITLECSQTMGHDKMYWYQQDPGMELHLIHYSYGVNSTEKGDLSSESTVSRIRTEHFPLTLESARPSHTSQYLCASSEGTGTSNQPQHFGDGTRLSIL.

The CDR3 region is CAAWGGLGNTEAFF. The CDR3 region has the DNA TGTGCTGCTTGGGGGGGGCTCGGGAACACTGAAGCTTTCTTT. The chain carries TRBV2 and TRBJ1-1; maybe TRBD1 (6 bases). Looked up from germline, CDR1 is SNHLY and CDR2 is FYNNEI. This CDR3 has 14 amino acids.

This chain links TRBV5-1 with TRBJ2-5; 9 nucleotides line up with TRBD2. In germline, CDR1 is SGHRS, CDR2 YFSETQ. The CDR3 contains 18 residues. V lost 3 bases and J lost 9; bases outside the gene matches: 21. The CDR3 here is CASSSPWGSGGALGAQYF. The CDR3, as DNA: TGCGCCAGCAGCTCCCCGTGGGGTAGCGGGGGAGCCCTCGGGGCCCAGTACTTC.

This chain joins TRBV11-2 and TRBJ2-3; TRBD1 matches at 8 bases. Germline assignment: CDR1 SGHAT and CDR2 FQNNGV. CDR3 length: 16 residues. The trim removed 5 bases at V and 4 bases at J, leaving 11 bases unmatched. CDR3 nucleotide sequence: TGTGCCAGCAGCCCTAGCCCAGGGGGCCGGGCAGATACGCAGTATTTT. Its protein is CASSPSPGGRADTQYF.

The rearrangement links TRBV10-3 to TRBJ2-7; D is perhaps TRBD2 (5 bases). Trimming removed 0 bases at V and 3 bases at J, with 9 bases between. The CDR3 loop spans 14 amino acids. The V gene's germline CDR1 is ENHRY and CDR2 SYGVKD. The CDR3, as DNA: TGTGCCATCAGTGAGTCAAAGGGAGTCTACGAGCAGTACTTC. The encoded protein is CAISESKGVYEQYF.

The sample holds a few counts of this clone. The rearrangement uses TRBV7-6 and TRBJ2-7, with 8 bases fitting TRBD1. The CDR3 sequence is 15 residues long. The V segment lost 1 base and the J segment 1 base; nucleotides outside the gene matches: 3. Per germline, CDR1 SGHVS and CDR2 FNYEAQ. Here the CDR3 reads CASSLGGQGSYEQYF. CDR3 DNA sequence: TGTGCCAGCAGCTTAGGTGGACAGGGTTCCTACGAGCAGTACTTC.

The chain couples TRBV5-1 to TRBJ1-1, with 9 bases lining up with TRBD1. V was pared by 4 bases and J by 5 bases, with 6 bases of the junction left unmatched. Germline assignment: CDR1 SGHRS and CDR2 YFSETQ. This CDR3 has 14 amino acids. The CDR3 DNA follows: TGCGCCAGCAGCGGGCAAGGGACAGGGACTGAAGCTTTCTTT. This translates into CASSGQGTGTEAFF.